These 20 T cell receptor beta chains were all obtained from the same sample, sequenced in a study of shared clonotypes between healthy human individuals. Some clones are missing from TCRdb's copy, which holds only in-frame ones; the method was immunoSEQ multiplex PCR. The profile shows around 2,000,000 clones, 95% of them singletons. The sequencing input was naive CD4+ T cells sorted from blood. Described subset: CD45RA+ positively selected. Receptor source: a man in his late teens or twenties in good health.

This chain joins TRBV21-1 and TRBJ2-3. TRBV21-1 is a pseudogene segment. The CDR3 contains 12 residues. CDR3 in DNA: TGTGCCAGCAACCCCAGGGAGGATACGCAGTATTTT. Protein: CASNPREDTQYF.

A note on this clone: The sample carries other DNA sequences with the same CDR3. The V gene is TRBV5-1, the J gene TRBJ2-7; 11 nucleotides align to TRBD2. Per the germline V gene, CDR1 is SGHRS and CDR2 is YFSETQ. There are 14 residues in the CDR3. V gave up 5 bases and J gave up 0 bases; unmatched junction bases: 1. CDR3 sequence (DNA): TGCGCCAGCAGTGGGACTAGCGGCTCCTACGAGCAGTACTTC. Its translation is CASSGTSGSYEQYF.

The rearrangement links TRBV4-1 to TRBJ2-1; D may be TRBD2 (6 bases). V was trimmed by 4 bases and J by 5 bases, leaving 15 bases between them. Germline lookup yields CDR1 MGHRA and CDR2 YSYEKL. There are 15 residues in the CDR3. The CDR3 loop is CASSPRESGDNEQFF. CDR3 DNA: TGCGCCAGCAGCCCCCGGGAGAGCGGCGACAATGAGCAGTTCTTC.

The chain recombines TRBV2 with TRBJ1-4, with D uncertain. Germline assignment: CDR1 SNHLY and CDR2 FYNNEI. Between the trimmed V and J ends, which lost 7 bases and 5 bases, there was a span of 14 bases. The CDR3 contains 14 residues. CDR3 nucleotides: TGTGCCAGCATATACTCCGACCGAAATGAAAAACTGTTTTTT. Translated: CASIYSDRNEKLFF.

The gene calls are TRBV16 and TRBJ2-7; D is possibly TRBD1 or TRBD2 (5 bases each). Looked up from germline, CDR1 is KGHSY and CDR2 is FQNENV. V shed 2 bases and J shed 4 bases, with 21 bases lying between them. The CDR3 loop spans 17 amino acids. The CDR3, as DNA: TGTGCCAGCAGCCAAGGGGCTGAGGCAGCCGGGGCGTACGAGCAGTACTTC. It codes for CASSQGAEAAGAYEQYF.

This clone was seen repeatedly, ten times or more. The CDR3 loop is CAWSVQQGETQYF. The CDR3 DNA reads as TGTGCCTGGAGTGTACAACAGGGGGAGACCCAGTACTTC. V usage is TRBV30 and J usage is TRBJ2-5, with 7 bases that match TRBD1. Looked up from germline, CDR1 is GTSNPN and CDR2 is SVGIG (reference sequence). The V and J ends lost 0 bases and 5 bases, in that order; junction bases with no gene match: 3. The CDR3 is made up of 13 amino acids. Full variable domain (outside the CDR3, taken from reference TRBV30 and TRBJ2-5): SQTIHQWPATLVQPVGSPLSLECTVEGTSNPNLYWYRQAAGRGLQLLFYSVGIGQISSEVPQNLSASRPQDRQFILSSKKLLLSDSGFYLCAWSVQQGETQYFGPGTRLLVL.

The rearrangement uses TRBV10-3 and TRBJ2-2; D perhaps matches TRBD1 (5 bases). Between the trimmed V and J ends, which lost 0 bases and 6 bases, there was a span of 8 bases. The CDR3 runs 14 residues. Germline assignment: CDR1 ENHRY and CDR2 SYGVKD. CDR3 in DNA: TGTGCCATCAGTGAGTCGGAAGGGGCCGGGGAGCTGTTTTTT. Translating it yields CAISESEGAGELFF.

This clone was seen once. V gene TRBV19 combines with J gene TRBJ1-5; D might be TRBD1 (6 bases). Deletions cut 5 bases from V and 9 bases from J, with 20 bases between. Germline V CDR1 and CDR2: LNHDA, SQIVND (reference sequence). The CDR3 is made up of 15 amino acids. The DNA of the CDR3 is TGTGCCAGTAGTCCCCCGGGGGCCGAAGCAACGCCCCAGCATTTT. Its translation: CASSPPGAEATPQHF.

Of note for this clone: One end of the junction is discordant with germline, which a read error may explain. The chain employs TRBV6-6 and TRBJ2-1; 9 bases map to TRBD2. CDR3 length: 16 amino acids. Looked up from germline, CDR1 is MNHNY and CDR2 is SVGAGI (reference sequence). CDR3 loop: CTSSSGLAGNRNEQFF. CDR3 nucleotides: TGTACCAGCAGTTCTGGGCTAGCGGGAAATCGCAATGAGCAGTTCTTC.

As for this clone: This CDR3 is also generated by other DNA sequences in the sample. The rearrangement links TRBV29-1 to TRBJ2-1, with a tentative D call TRBD1 (7 bases). Germline V CDR1 and CDR2: SQVTM, ANQGSEA. Trimming cost V 4 bases and J 0 bases, with 10 bases left between them. The CDR3 runs to 14 residues. As DNA, the CDR3 is TGCAGCGTTGCAGGGGGGAGCTCCTACAATGAGCAGTTCTTC. This gives the protein CSVAGGSSYNEQFF.

The rearrangement links TRBV30 to TRBJ2-2, with D possibly being TRBD1 (6 bases). CDR1 and CDR2 (germline): GTSNPN, SVGIG (reference sequence). This CDR3 comprises 15 residues. V dropped 0 bases and J dropped 3 bases, with 11 bases sitting between them. CDR3 nucleotides: TGTGCCTGGAGTGTAGGCAGGGGTGACACCGGGGAGCTGTTTTTT. Translation gives CAWSVGRGDTGELFF.

This clone was observed a single time. The chain couples TRBV20-1 to TRBJ2-1; no reliable D call. Germline V gene sequence: CDR1 DFQATT, CDR2 SNEGSKA (reference sequence). The CDR3 extends over 10 amino acids. Trimming left V 7 bases short and J 9 bases short, with 10 bases between. CDR3 sequence (DNA): TGCAGTGTCGCGTGGGGTGAGCAGTTCTTC. Amino acid sequence: CSVAWGEQFF.

V usage is TRBV11-2 and J usage is TRBJ1-6; D gene uncertain. With 5 bases removed from V and 7 bases from J, the gap between germline ends came to 18 bases. The CDR3 loop spans 16 amino acids. The germline gives CDR1 SGHAT, CDR2 FQNNGV. CDR3 DNA: TGTGCCAGCAGCCCCACCCGCGGGCAGACAAATTCACCCCTCCACTTT. As protein: CASSPTRGQTNSPLHF.

The count of this clone is one. The chain combines TRBV14 with TRBJ2-6, with D maybe TRBD1 (6 bases). CDR1 SGHDN and CDR2 FVKESK come from the germline V gene. This CDR3 spans 19 amino acids. The ends were cut back, 3 bases at V and 0 bases at J, with 18 bases in the middle. The CDR3 nucleotides read TGTGCCAGCAGCCAGAAGTGGGCAGGGGAGAGCTCTGGGGCCAACGTCCTGACTTTC. Translation: CASSQKWAGESSGANVLTF.

Details on this clone: This sample includes further DNA sequences coding for the same CDR3. CDR3 DNA sequence: TGTGCCATCAGTGAGTCTGGGAACACCGGGGAGCTGTTTTTT. This encodes CAISESGNTGELFF. This chain links TRBV10-3 with TRBJ2-2; no definite D call. Trimming stripped 0 bases from V and 1 base from J, with 3 bases between. Germline CDR1 and CDR2: ENHRY and SYGVKD. CDR3 length equals 14 residues.

The rearrangement joins TRBV29-1 to TRBJ2-3; possible D gene TRBD1, 6 bases. The CDR3 extends over 13 amino acids. Trimming cost V 4 bases and J 7 bases, with 15 bases left between them. CDR1 is SQVTM, CDR2 ANQGSEA, per germline. This CDR3 reads CSVGKQGTYTQYF. In DNA, the CDR3 is TGCAGCGTTGGCAAGCAGGGGACGTATACGCAGTATTTT.

This clone came up once. The chain is built from TRBV6-5 and TRBJ1-2; D gene uncertain. V lost 6 bases and J lost 4, with 12 bases in between. The germline V gene encodes CDR1 MNHEY and CDR2 SVGAGI. This CDR3 contains 13 residues. DNA for the CDR3: TGTGCCAGCAGGACCGCCAGTCCCTATGGCTACACCTTC. Protein sequence: CASRTASPYGYTF.

The CDR3 sequence: CASSPPGLAGGITDTQYF. Here the CDR3 DNA reads TGTGCCAGCAGCCCTCCCGGACTAGCGGGAGGGATCACAGATACGCAGTATTTT. The genes are TRBV7-9 and TRBJ2-3; 15 bases agree with TRBD2. The CDR3 runs to 18 residues. Trimming cost V 5 bases and J 2 bases; bases outside gene matches: 8. The germline V gene has CDR1 SEHNR and CDR2 FQNEAQ (reference sequence).

V gene TRBV5-1 combines with J gene TRBJ2-2; D is tentatively TRBD1 or TRBD2 (5 bases each). CDR3 size: 13 residues. V shed 3 bases and J shed 7 bases, with 10 bases lying between them. The germline V gene has CDR1 SGHRS and CDR2 YFSETQ. Written as DNA, the CDR3 is TGCGCCAGCAGCTCCCAGGGAGACGGGGAGCTGTTTTTT. Translated: CASSSQGDGELFF.

The CDR3 nucleotides read TGTGCCAGCAGTTTTGAACGGGGGGTCGGAAACACCATATATTTT. Translated, it gives CASSFERGVGNTIYF. This chain connects TRBV11-2 to TRBJ1-3, with D possibly TRBD1 on 5 matching bases. The V end lost 6 bases, the J end lost 4 bases, and 16 bases lay between the germline ends. The CDR3 spans 15 residues. Germline lookup yields CDR1 SGHAT and CDR2 FQNNGV.